The T cell receptor beta chain under discussion was sequenced for a study of T-cell memory formation after mild COVID-19. Study in general: The TCR clusters were mostly specific to one donor. Study-wide results and limits: Clones that got smaller from day 15 to 85 had even CD4/CD8, while clones growing later tipped toward CD4+. The second-wave clones peaking on day 37 were not confirmed as SARS-CoV-2-specific.

TCRdb reprocessed the 5' RACE reads via MiXCR and lists one record per CDR3 protein. The repertoire consists of 550,000 to 600,000 distinct CDR3 sequences, with roughly 22% occurring once and the leading ten covering roughly 9.1%. This clonotype was counted a few times. Its antigen is not known. The CDR3 sequence is 13 residues long. Germline loops: CDR1 SEHNR, CDR2 FQNEAQ (reference sequence). The V gene lost 5 bases and the J gene lost 5 bases, with 10 bases spanning the gap. The source is an adult woman who had mild COVID-19 (a few samples of this study predate the infection). Cell type and time point are not known. This chain connects TRBV7-9 to TRBJ2-1; no firm D call. Sequences were obtained from PBMCs or a T cell subset sorted from them (not recorded which). CDR3 sequence: CASSTMGHNEQFF. The CDR3 nucleotides are TGTGCCAGCAGCACAATGGGTCACAATGAGCAGTTCTTC.